Shown below are 32 T cell receptor beta chains from a single sample sequenced in a study of cytomegalovirus exposure and HLA in healthy donors. Only in-frame clones appear in the TCRdb table, and some are missing; sequencing was by immunoSEQ multiplex PCR. The sample holds about 360,000 clones; 70% to 90% are singletons and the top ten take 0.65% to 0.95%. Specimen: PBMCs. These receptors came from a woman between 18 and 29 years old in good health and CMV-seronegative.

This sequence joins TRBV18 and TRBJ1-1; weak D call: TRBD1 (6 bases). Germline loops: CDR1 KGHSH, CDR2 LQKENI. Trimming removed 2 bases from V and 6 bases from J, with 7 bases in between. The CDR3 is 12 amino acids. The chain's CDR3 is CASSPRQAEAFF. The CDR3 nucleotides are TGTGCCAGCTCACCAAGACAGGCTGAAGCTTTCTTT.

This clone was observed once. This sequence joins TRBV5-1 and TRBJ2-7, with TRBD1 identical over 10 bases. CDR3 length equals 14 residues. Per germline, CDR1 SGHRS and CDR2 YFSETQ. Trimming cost V 4 bases and J 4 bases; bases outside gene matches: 5. The DNA for the CDR3 is TGCGCCAGCAGCGTGGGACAGGGGAGATACGAGCAGTACTTC. This sequence encodes CASSVGQGRYEQYF.

The J gene is TRBJ1-2, the V gene TRBV2; weak D call: TRBD1 (6 bases). Trimming shortened V by 10 bases and J by 6 bases, and 15 bases separated the two germline ends. This CDR3 has 12 amino acids. Germline V gives CDR1 SNHLY, CDR2 FYNNEI. The CDR3 DNA is TGTGCCACCCGTCGGACAGAAGATGGCTACACCTTC. Its translation: CATRRTEDGYTF.

The chain uses TRBV19 and TRBJ2-1; D is undetermined. There are 15 residues in the CDR3. V was cut by 1 base and J by 0 bases, with 7 bases left in between. Germline CDR1 is LNHDA and CDR2 is SQIVND (reference sequence). In DNA form, the CDR3 reads TGTGCCAGTAGTATAGCTGGCGGCTCCTACAATGAGCAGTTCTTC. As protein: CASSIAGGSYNEQFF.

Of note for this clone: The junction differs from germline at one of its ends, possibly a read error. As DNA, the CDR3 is TGCGCCAGCAGTGAGTCGACAGGGAACGCTGAAGCTTTCTTT. This codes for CASSESTGNAEAFF. This sequence joins TRBV10-1 and TRBJ1-1; 7 bases are shared with TRBD1. Germline V gives CDR1 WNHNN, CDR2 SYGVQD (reference sequence). The CDR3 runs to 14 residues.

The chain employs TRBV11-1 and TRBJ1-1; D uncertain. From germline, CDR1 is SGHAT and CDR2 FQDESV (reference sequence). This CDR3 has 12 amino acids. Between the trimmed V and J ends, which lost 3 bases and 7 bases, there was a span of 9 bases. In DNA, the CDR3 is TGTGCCAGCAGCTTCGACGGAGGTGAAGCTTTCTTT. Amino acids: CASSFDGGEAFF.

CDR3 nucleotide sequence: TGTGCCAGCAGCCAAGCTGAAGCGGGAGGAGCCTACGAGCAGTACTTC. This sequence encodes CASSQAEAGGAYEQYF. This sequence joins TRBV4-2 and TRBJ2-7; 9 positions agree with TRBD2. The CDR3 length is 16 residues. Germline trimming cut 1 base from V and 2 bases from J; bases unmatched to any gene: 6. Looked up from germline, CDR1 is LGHNA and CDR2 is YNFKEQ.

This chain joins TRBV5-1 and TRBJ2-2; the D is unclear. Trimming shortened V by 1 base and J by 0 bases, and 4 bases separated the two germline ends. The CDR3 loop spans 14 amino acids. Germline-derived CDR1 and CDR2 are SGHRS and YFSETQ. CDR3 amino acids: CASSLTANTGELFF. CDR3 nucleotide sequence: TGCGCCAGCAGCTTGACAGCGAACACCGGGGAGCTGTTTTTT.

The rearrangement links TRBV6-6 to TRBJ2-7, with 7 bases that match TRBD2. Germline CDR1 reads MNHNY; CDR2 reads SVGAGI (reference sequence). The trim removed 4 bases at V and 1 base at J, leaving 4 bases unmatched. The CDR3 spans 14 residues. CDR3 DNA: TGTGCCAGCAGTTCGACTAGCCGATCCTACGAGCAGTACTTC. Protein: CASSSTSRSYEQYF.

This chain connects TRBV6-1 to TRBJ2-5; no definite D call. CDR3 length: 12 residues. Germline V gives CDR1 MNHNS, CDR2 SASEGT. V was pared by 5 bases and J by 5 bases, with 9 bases between. The CDR3, as DNA: TGTGCCAGCAGTATAACCGGGGAGACCCAGTACTTC. This encodes CASSITGETQYF.

The V call is TRBV5-1, the J call TRBJ2-7; TRBD2 matches at 11 bases. Trimming cost V 6 bases and J 4 bases; bases outside gene matches: 9. This CDR3 is 15 amino acids long. Germline loops: CDR1 SGHRS, CDR2 YFSETQ. CDR3 DNA: TGCGCCAGCAACGATGTTAGCGGGAGGGAGTACGAGCAGTACTTC. Encoded protein: CASNDVSGREYEQYF.

The rearrangement uses TRBV13 and TRBJ1-2; 8 bases are a match to TRBD1. Unmatched junction bases numbered 16, after V lost 4 bases and J lost 6 bases. Germline-derived CDR1 and CDR2 are PRHDT and FYEKMQ (reference sequence). This CDR3 comprises 17 residues. CDR3 nucleotide sequence: TGTGCCAGCAGCTCCGGGGCAGGGGGCACCCCGCTGGATGGCTACACCTTC. Its translation is CASSSGAGGTPLDGYTF.

The V and J genes are TRBV11-2 and TRBJ2-3; 14 bases agree with TRBD2. Germline V CDR1 and CDR2: SGHAT, FQNNGV. V lost 9 bases and J lost 4; bases outside the gene matches: 6. The CDR3 is 15 amino acids. The CDR3 DNA is TGTGCCAGTGGACTAGCGGGAGGTCTCTCAGATACGCAGTATTTT. It translates to CASGLAGGLSDTQYF. Combining the CDR3 with reference TRBV11-2 and TRBJ2-3 gives the whole variable domain EAGVAQSPRYKIIEKRQSVAFWCNPISGHATLYWYQQILGQGPKLLIQFQNNGVVDDSQLPKDRFSAERLKGVDSTLKIQPAKLEDSAVYLCASGLAGGLSDTQYFGPGTRLTVL.

V usage is TRBV6-1 and J usage is TRBJ1-5, with D unclear. The CDR3 covers 15 residues. Per the germline V gene, CDR1 is MNHNS and CDR2 is SASEGT. V was pared by 2 bases and J by 3 bases, with 11 bases between. CDR3 protein: CASSEFGASNQPQHF. In nucleotides, the CDR3 is TGTGCCAGCAGTGAATTCGGAGCATCCAATCAGCCCCAGCATTTT.

This clone has only a few counts. The chain has TRBV6-1 and TRBJ1-3; D not certain. CDR1 and CDR2 from the germline V gene are MNHNS and SASEGT. The V gene lost 11 bases and the J gene lost 2 bases, with 19 bases spanning the gap. CDR3 length: 15 residues. The CDR3 region is CAGTDLFGAGNTIYF. DNA for the CDR3: TGTGCCGGAACGGACTTGTTCGGCGCTGGAAACACCATATATTTT.

V is TRBV15 and J is TRBJ1-6; 7 positions agree with TRBD1. CDR3 length equals 13 residues. Germline V gene data show CDR1 as LNHNV and CDR2 as YYDKDF (reference sequence). J was trimmed by 12 bases and V by 5 bases; bases with no gene match: 7. The CDR3 protein is CATSGRQGIPLHF. The CDR3 DNA is TGTGCCACCAGCGGGCGACAGGGCATACCCCTCCACTTT.

The rearrangement links TRBV28 to TRBJ1-2; D unresolved. Per the germline V gene, CDR1 is MDHEN and CDR2 is SYDVKM. Trimming removed 4 bases from V and 8 bases from J, with 14 bases in between. The CDR3 loop spans 13 amino acids. The CDR3 spells CASSSSGTGGYTF. The CDR3 DNA is TGTGCCAGCAGTTCCAGCGGTACGGGGGGCTACACCTTC.

This chain links TRBV5-8 with TRBJ2-4; unclear D gene. The CDR3 consists of 18 residues. V was cut by 4 bases and J by 0 bases, with 20 bases left in between. The germline V gene has CDR1 SGHTS and CDR2 YDEGEE. As DNA, the CDR3 is TGTGCCAGCAGCGCTGGAGCCAGCGAAGAATTAGCCAAAAACATTCAGTACTTC. It codes for CASSAGASEELAKNIQYF.

The V gene is TRBV18, the J gene TRBJ2-7, with D possibly matching TRBD2 (5 bases). With 3 bases removed from V and 2 bases from J, the gap between germline ends came to 14 bases. The CDR3 has 15 amino acids. Germline V gene sequence: CDR1 KGHSH, CDR2 LQKENI. The CDR3 sequence is CASSPYRGKPYEQYF. DNA of the CDR3: TGTGCCAGCTCACCGTATCGGGGAAAGCCCTACGAGCAGTACTTC.

The J gene is TRBJ2-7, the V gene TRBV5-4; weak D call: TRBD2 (7 bases). The germline V and J ends were trimmed by 0 bases and 4 bases, with 17 bases remaining between them. The CDR3 covers 16 residues. Per germline, CDR1 SGHNT and CDR2 YYREEE (reference sequence). In nucleotides, the CDR3 is TGTGCCAGCAGCTTGGACGGAGGGAGGGGGGGATACGAGCAGTACTTC. Translating it yields CASSLDGGRGGYEQYF.

In its sample, this clone was seen once. The rearrangement joins TRBV29-1 to TRBJ2-1; 8 bases match TRBD2. V dropped 6 bases and J dropped 4; count of bases not matched to a gene: 5. Germline lookup yields CDR1 SQVTM and CDR2 ANQGSEA. CDR3 length equals 13 residues. CDR3: CSVGGGSYNEQFF. DNA of the CDR3: TGCAGCGTCGGGGGGGGGTCTTACAATGAGCAGTTCTTC.

The V and J genes are TRBV20-1 and TRBJ2-1; D ambiguous. The germline V and J ends were trimmed by 5 bases and 16 bases, with 18 bases remaining between them. This CDR3 is 11 amino acids long. The V gene's germline CDR1 is DFQATT and CDR2 SNEGSKA (reference sequence). CDR3 loop: CSASDPVPTFF. CDR3 coding DNA: TGCAGTGCTTCCGATCCCGTCCCTACCTTCTTC.

The chain links TRBV9 to TRBJ2-2; the D gene is possibly TRBD1 (5 bases). The CDR3 has 16 amino acids. Germline assignment: CDR1 SGDLS and CDR2 YYNGEE. Trimming cost V 0 bases and J 4 bases, with 13 bases left between them. CDR3 amino acids: CASSVAGASGTGELFF. CDR3 nucleotide sequence: TGTGCCAGCAGCGTAGCTGGGGCCTCGGGCACCGGGGAGCTGTTTTTT.

This chain's CDR3 is CASTTRRANYGYTF. DNA for the CDR3: TGTGCCAGCACCACTAGGAGGGCCAACTATGGCTACACCTTC. The chain uses TRBV6-1 and TRBJ1-2; D not certain. CDR1 MNHNS and CDR2 SASEGT come from the germline V gene. Trimming pared 7 bases from V and 2 bases from J, leaving 14 bases between. CDR3 length: 14 amino acids.

The V gene is TRBV14, the J gene TRBJ2-5, with D perhaps matching TRBD1 (5 bases). This CDR3 contains 16 residues. Trimming pared 3 bases from V and 1 base from J, leaving 15 bases between. CDR1 is SGHDN and CDR2 is FVKESK in the germline V gene. The CDR3 nucleotides read TGTGCCAGCAGCCAGGTGGGTCGACAGATCCAAGAGACCCAGTACTTC. It encodes CASSQVGRQIQETQYF.

This sequence joins TRBV5-6 and TRBJ1-5, with 9 bases aligning to TRBD1. Per germline, CDR1 SGHDT and CDR2 YYEEEE. The CDR3 consists of 14 residues. The J segment lost 6 bases and the V segment lost 5 bases, leaving 6 bases of the junction unmatched. CDR3: CASSWGQGGQPQHF. As DNA, the CDR3 is TGTGCCAGCAGTTGGGGACAGGGAGGTCAGCCCCAGCATTTT.

This clone was found once. The chain links TRBV6-1 to TRBJ2-1; 7 bases match TRBD2. The CDR3 has 12 amino acids. Germline assignment: CDR1 MNHNS and CDR2 SASEGT. The trim removed 10 bases at V and 6 bases at J, leaving 6 bases unmatched. The CDR3 loop reads CANPGLLNEQFF. The CDR3 DNA follows: TGTGCCAACCCGGGACTACTCAATGAGCAGTTCTTC.

V usage is TRBV28 and J usage is TRBJ2-7; unclear D gene. The V and J ends lost 2 bases and 2 bases respectively, with 7 bases between them. This CDR3 is built from 13 residues. Germline CDR1 MDHEN, CDR2 SYDVKM. The CDR3 region is CASSLGPAYEQYF. CDR3 DNA: TGTGCCAGCAGTTTAGGGCCAGCCTACGAGCAGTACTTC.

This rearrangement joins TRBV27 to TRBJ2-3; weak D call: TRBD1 (6 bases). The CDR3 contains 16 residues. The ends were cut back, 3 bases at V and 2 bases at J, with 15 bases in the middle. Germline CDR1 is MNHEY and CDR2 is SMNVEV (reference sequence). CDR3 loop: CASSLGITGLTDTQYF. CDR3 nucleotides: TGTGCCAGCAGTTTGGGGATCACAGGGCTCACAGATACGCAGTATTTT.

This chain connects TRBV5-1 to TRBJ2-2, with no clear D. Germline loops: CDR1 SGHRS, CDR2 YFSETQ. V was trimmed by 3 bases and J by 7 bases, leaving 16 bases between them. This CDR3 spans 15 amino acids. CDR3 protein: CASSSSSSRHGELFF. The CDR3 nucleotides are TGCGCCAGCAGCTCCTCAAGCTCACGCCACGGGGAGCTGTTTTTT.

The chain employs TRBV5-4 and TRBJ2-3, with 7 bases that match TRBD1. The CDR3 is made up of 14 amino acids. Trimming at V came to 4 bases and at J to 2 bases, leaving 4 bases not matched to a gene. The germline V gene encodes CDR1 SGHNT and CDR2 YYREEE (reference sequence). The CDR3 DNA is TGTGCCAGCAGCATAGGGACAGCCACAGATACGCAGTATTTT. Its translation is CASSIGTATDTQYF.

The V gene is TRBV11-2, the J gene TRBJ1-1; unclear D gene. V was pared by 2 bases and J by 5 bases, with 9 bases between. Germline assignment: CDR1 SGHAT and CDR2 FQNNGV. The CDR3 consists of 13 residues. CDR3: CASSLTSGTEAFF. In DNA, the CDR3 is TGTGCCAGCAGCTTAACATCGGGGACTGAAGCTTTCTTT.